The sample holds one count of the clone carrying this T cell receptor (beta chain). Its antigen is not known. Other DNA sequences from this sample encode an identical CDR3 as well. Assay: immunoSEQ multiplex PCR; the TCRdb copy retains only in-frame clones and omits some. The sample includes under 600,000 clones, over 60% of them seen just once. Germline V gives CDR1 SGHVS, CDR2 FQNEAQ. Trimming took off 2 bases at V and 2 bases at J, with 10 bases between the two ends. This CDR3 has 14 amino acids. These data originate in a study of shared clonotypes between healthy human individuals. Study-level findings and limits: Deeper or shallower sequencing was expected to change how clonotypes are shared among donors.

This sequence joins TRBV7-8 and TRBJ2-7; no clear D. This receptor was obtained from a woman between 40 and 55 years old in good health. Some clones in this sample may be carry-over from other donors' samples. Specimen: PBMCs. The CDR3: CASSLRSGPYEQYF. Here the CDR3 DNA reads TGTGCCAGCAGCTTACGCTCTGGCCCCTACGAGCAGTACTTC.